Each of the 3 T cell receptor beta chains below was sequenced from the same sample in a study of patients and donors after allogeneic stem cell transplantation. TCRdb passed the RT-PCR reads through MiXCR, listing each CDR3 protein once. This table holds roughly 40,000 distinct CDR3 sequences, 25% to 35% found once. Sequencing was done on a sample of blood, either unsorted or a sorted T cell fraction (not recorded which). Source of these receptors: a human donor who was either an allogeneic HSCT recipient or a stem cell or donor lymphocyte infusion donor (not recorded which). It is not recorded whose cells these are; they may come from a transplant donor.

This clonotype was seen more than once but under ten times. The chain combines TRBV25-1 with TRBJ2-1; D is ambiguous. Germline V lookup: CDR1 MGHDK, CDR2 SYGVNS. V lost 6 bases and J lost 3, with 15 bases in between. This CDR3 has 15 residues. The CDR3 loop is CASSPQGTIYNEQFF. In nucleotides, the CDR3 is TGTGCCAGCAGCCCCCAAGGCACTATCTACAATGAGCAGTTCTTC.

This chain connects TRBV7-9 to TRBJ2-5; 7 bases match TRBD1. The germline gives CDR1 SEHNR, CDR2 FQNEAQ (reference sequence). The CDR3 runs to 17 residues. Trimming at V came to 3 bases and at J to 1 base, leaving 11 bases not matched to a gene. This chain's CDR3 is CASSLLVAAGGQETQYF. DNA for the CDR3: TGTGCCAGCAGCTTGTTGGTTGCGGCAGGGGGCCAAGAGACCCAGTACTTC.

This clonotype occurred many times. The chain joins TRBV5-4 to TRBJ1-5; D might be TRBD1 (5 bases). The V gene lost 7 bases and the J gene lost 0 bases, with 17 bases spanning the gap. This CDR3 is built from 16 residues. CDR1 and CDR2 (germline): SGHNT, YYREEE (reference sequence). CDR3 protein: CASRDGAETSNQPQHF. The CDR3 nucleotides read TGTGCCAGCCGAGACGGGGCAGAAACTAGCAATCAGCCCCAGCATTTT. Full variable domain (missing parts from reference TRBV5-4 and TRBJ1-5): ETGVTQSPTHLIKTRGQQVTLRCSSQSGHNTVSWYQQALGQGPQFIFQYYREEENGRGNFPPRFSGLQFPNYSSELNVNALELDDSALYLCASRDGAETSNQPQHFGDGTRLSIL.